This TCR beta chain was documented in a study of cytomegalovirus exposure and HLA in healthy donors. The CDR3 sequence is 12 residues long. Germline V gives CDR1 SNHLY, CDR2 FYNNEI. The trim removed 7 bases at V and 5 bases at J, leaving 3 bases unmatched. With 60 Vbeta and 13 Jbeta primers, the PCR was carried out. In the authors' workflow: Counted up in a later analysis, unique TCR beta chains came to 60 million to 95 million, with 9.5 million to 13 million shared. Data came from immunoSEQ multiplex PCR; TCRdb stores just in-frame clones and leaves some out. For V, J and clone size, that table is used; D and trimming come from the DNA. The sample includes some 200,000 clones, 75% to 85% of them seen just once.

Sequencing was performed on PBMCs. The chain joins TRBV2 to TRBJ2-3, with 7 bases aligning to TRBD2. This receptor was identified in a male donor in good health and CMV-seropositive. The CDR3 DNA reads as TGTGCCAGCATGCGGGGGATAGATACGCAGTATTTT. Its translation is CASMRGIDTQYF.